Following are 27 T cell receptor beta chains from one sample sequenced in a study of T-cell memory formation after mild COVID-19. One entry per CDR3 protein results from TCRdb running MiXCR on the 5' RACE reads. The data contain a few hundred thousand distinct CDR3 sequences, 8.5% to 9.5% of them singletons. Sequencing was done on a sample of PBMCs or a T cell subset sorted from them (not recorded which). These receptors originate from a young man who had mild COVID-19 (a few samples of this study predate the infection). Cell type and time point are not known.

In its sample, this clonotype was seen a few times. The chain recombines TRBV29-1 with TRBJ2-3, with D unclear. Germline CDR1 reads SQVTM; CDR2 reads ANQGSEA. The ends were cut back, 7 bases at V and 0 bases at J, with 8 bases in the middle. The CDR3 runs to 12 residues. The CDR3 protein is CSASVSTDTQYF. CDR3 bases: TGCAGCGCCAGCGTTAGCACAGATACGCAGTATTTT.

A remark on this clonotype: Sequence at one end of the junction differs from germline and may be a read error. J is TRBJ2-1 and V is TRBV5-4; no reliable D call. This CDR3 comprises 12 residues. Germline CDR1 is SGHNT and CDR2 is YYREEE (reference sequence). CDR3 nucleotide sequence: TGTGCCAGCAGCTTGGTGGCGAATGACCAGTTCTTC. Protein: CASSLVANDQFF.

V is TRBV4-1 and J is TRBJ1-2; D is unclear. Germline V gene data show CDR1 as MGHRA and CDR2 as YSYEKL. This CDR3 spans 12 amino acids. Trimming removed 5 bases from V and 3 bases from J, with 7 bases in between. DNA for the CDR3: TGCGCCAGCAGCGGGAGCTACTATGGCTACACCTTC. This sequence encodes CASSGSYYGYTF.

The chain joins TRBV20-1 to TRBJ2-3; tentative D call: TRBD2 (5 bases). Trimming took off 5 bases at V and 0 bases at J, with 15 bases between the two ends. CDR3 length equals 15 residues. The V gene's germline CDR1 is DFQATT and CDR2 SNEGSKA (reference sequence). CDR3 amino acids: CSASRWTESTDTQYF. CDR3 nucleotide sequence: TGCAGTGCTTCTCGATGGACTGAAAGCACAGATACGCAGTATTTT.

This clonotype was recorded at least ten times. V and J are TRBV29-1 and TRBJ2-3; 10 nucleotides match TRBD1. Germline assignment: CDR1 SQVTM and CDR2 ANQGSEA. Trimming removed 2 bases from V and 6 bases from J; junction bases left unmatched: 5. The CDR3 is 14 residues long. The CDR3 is CSVELEDRGDTQYF. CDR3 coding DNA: TGCAGCGTTGAATTAGAGGACAGGGGGGATACGCAGTATTTT.

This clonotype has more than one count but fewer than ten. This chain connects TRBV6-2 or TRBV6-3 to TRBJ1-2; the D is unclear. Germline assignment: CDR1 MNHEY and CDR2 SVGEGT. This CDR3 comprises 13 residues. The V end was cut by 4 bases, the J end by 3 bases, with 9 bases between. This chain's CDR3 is CASSFGVDYGYTF. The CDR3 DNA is TGTGCCAGCAGTTTTGGGGTTGACTATGGCTACACCTTC.

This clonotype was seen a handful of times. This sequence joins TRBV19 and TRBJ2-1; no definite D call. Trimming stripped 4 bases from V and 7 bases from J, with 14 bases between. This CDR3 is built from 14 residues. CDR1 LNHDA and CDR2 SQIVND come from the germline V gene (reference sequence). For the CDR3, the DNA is TGTGCCAGTAGTAGCGGCTCCGTAAGAAATGAGCAGTTCTTC. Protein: CASSSGSVRNEQFF.

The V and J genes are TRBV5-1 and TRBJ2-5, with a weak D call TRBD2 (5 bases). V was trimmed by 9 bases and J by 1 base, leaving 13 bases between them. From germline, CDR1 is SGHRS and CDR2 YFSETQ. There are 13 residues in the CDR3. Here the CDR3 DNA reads TGCGCCAACGCACGGACTCCCCAAGAGACCCAGTACTTC. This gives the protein CANARTPQETQYF.

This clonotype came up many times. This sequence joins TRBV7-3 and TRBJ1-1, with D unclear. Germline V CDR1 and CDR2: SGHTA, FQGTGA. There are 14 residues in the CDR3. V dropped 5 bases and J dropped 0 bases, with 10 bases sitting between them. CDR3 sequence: CASSLARLNTEAFF. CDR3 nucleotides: TGTGCCAGCAGCCTGGCCAGATTGAACACTGAAGCTTTCTTT.

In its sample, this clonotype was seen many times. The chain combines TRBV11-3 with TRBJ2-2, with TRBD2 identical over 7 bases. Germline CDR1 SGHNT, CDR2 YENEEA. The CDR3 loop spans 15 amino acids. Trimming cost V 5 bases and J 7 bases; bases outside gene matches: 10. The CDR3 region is CASSAGVQGVGELFF. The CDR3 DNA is TGTGCCAGCAGCGCGGGGGTCCAGGGAGTCGGGGAGCTGTTTTTT. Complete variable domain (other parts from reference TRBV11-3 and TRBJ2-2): EAGVVQSPRYKIIEKKQPVAFWCNPISGHNTLYWYLQNLGQGPELLIRYENEEAVDDSQLPKDRFSAERLKGVDSTLKIQPAELGDSAVYLCASSAGVQGVGELFFGEGSRLTVL.

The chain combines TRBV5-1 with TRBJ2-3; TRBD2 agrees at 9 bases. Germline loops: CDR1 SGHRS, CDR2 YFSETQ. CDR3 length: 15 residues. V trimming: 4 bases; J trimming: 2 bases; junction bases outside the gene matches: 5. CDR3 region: CASSPSGGNTDTQYF. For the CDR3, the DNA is TGCGCCAGCAGCCCAAGCGGGGGGAACACAGATACGCAGTATTTT.

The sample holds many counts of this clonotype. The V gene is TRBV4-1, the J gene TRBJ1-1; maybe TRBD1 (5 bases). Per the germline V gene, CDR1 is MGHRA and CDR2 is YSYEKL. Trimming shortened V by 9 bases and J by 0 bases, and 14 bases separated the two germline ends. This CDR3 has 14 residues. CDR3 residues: CASRGLTVNTEAFF. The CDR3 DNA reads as TGCGCCAGTCGGGGCCTAACAGTGAACACTGAAGCTTTCTTT.

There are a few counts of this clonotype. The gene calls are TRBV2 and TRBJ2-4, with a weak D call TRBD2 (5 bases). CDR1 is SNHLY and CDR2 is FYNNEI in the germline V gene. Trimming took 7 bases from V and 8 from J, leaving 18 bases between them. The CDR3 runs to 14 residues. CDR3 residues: CASTETTSAHIQYF. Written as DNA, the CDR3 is TGTGCCAGCACCGAGACTACATCTGCGCACATTCAGTACTTC.

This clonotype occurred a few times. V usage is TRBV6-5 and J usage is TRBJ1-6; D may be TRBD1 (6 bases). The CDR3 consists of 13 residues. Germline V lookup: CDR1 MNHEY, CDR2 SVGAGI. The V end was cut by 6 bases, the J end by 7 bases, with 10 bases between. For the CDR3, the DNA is TGTGCCAGCAGCGACAGGAGGAATTCACCCCTCCACTTT. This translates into CASSDRRNSPLHF.

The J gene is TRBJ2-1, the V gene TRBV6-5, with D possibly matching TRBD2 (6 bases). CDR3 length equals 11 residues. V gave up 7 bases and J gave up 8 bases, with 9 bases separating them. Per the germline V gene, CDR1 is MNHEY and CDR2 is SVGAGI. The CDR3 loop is CASMAGHEQFF. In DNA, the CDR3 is TGTGCCAGCATGGCGGGGCATGAGCAGTTCTTC.

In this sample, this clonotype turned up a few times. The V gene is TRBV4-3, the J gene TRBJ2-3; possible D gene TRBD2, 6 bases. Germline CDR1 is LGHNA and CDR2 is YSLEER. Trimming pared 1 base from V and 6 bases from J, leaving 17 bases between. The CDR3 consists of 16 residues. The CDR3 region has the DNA TGCGCCAGCAGCCAAGGGGGTGGCGGGGCCCCCGATACGCAGTATTTT. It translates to CASSQGGGGAPDTQYF.

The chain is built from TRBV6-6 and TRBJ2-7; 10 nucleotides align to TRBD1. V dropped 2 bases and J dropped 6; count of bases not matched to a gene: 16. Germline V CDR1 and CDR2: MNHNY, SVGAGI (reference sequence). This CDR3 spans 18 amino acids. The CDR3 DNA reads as TGTGCCAGCAGTTACGGGACAGGGGATTCTTACCGAAGAGTCGAGCAGTACGTC. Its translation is CASSYGTGDSYRRVEQYV.

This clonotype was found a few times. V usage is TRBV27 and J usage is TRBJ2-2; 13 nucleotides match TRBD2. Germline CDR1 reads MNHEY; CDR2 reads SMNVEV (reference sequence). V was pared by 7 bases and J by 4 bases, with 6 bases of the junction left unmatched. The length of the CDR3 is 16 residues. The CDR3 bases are TGTGCCAGCAAGACTAGCGGGGGGACCCCCACCGGGGAGCTGTTTTTT. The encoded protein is CASKTSGGTPTGELFF.

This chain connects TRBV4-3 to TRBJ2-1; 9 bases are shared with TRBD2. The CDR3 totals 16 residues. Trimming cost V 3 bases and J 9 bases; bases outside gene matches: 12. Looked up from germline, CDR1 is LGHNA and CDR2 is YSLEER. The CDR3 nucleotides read TGCGCCAGCAGCCAGGCCACCAGCGGGGGGTCCGCTGAGCAGTTCTTC. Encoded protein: CASSQATSGGSAEQFF.

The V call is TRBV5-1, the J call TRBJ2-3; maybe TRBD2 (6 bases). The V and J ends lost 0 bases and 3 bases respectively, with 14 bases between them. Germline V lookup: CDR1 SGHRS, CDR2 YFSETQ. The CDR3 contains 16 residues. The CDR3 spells CASSLAWPGGTDTQYF. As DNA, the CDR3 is TGCGCCAGCAGCTTGGCCTGGCCCGGAGGGACAGATACGCAGTATTTT.

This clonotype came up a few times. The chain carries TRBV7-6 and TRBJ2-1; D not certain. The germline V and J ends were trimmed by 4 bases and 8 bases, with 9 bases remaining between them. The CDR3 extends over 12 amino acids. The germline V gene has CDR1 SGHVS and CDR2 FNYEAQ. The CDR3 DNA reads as TGTGCCAGCAGCTCGCCTGGGGATGAGCAGTTCTTC. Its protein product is CASSSPGDEQFF.

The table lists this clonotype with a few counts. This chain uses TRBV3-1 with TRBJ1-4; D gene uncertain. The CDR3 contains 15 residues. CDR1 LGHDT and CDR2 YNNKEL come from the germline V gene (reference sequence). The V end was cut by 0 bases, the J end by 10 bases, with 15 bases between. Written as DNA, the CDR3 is TGTGCCAGCAGCCAAGAGGGGTTCGGACGGGGAAAACTGTTTTTT. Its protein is CASSQEGFGRGKLFF.

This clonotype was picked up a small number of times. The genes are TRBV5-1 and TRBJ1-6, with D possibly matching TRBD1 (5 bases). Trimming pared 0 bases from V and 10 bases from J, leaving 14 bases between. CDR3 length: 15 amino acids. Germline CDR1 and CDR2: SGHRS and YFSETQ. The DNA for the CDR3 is TGCGCCAGCAGCTTGGCGGGGCAGGGACGCTCACCCCTCCACTTT. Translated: CASSLAGQGRSPLHF.

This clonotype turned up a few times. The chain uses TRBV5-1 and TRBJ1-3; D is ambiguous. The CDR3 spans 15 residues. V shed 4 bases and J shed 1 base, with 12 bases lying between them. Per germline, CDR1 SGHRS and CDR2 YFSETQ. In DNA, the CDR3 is TGCGCCAGCAGCGCAAACACGCGGTCTGGAAACACCATATATTTT. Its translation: CASSANTRSGNTIYF.

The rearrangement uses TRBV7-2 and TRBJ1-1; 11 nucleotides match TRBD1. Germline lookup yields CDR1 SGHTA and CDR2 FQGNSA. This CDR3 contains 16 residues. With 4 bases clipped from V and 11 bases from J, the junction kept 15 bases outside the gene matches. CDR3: CASSSSGQGAFPRAFF. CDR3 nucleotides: TGTGCCAGCAGCTCCTCTGGACAGGGGGCTTTCCCGAGGGCTTTCTTT.

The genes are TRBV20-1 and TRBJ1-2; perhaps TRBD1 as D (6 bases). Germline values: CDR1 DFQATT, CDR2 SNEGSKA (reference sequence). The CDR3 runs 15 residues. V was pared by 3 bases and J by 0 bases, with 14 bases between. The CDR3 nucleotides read TGCAGTGCTAGGGAGGGGGGACGTACTAACTATGGCTACACCTTC. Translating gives CSAREGGRTNYGYTF.

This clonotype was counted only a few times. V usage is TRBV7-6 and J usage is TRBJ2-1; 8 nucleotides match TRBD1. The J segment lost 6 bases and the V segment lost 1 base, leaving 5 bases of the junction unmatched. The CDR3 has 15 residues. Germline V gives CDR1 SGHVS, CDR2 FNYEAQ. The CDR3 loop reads CASSLETGAVNEQFF. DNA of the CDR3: TGTGCCAGCAGCTTAGAGACAGGGGCAGTCAATGAGCAGTTCTTC.